A single sample gave rise to the 21 T cell receptor beta chains below, sequenced in a study of T-cell reconstitution after alpha-beta-depleted transplantation in children. As it was prepared, the TCRbeta library received unique molecular identifiers. Using its own MiXCR run on the PCR reads, TCRdb lists one record per CDR3 protein. The sample records under 300,000 distinct CDR3 sequences, 9.5% to 13% being singletons. The sample here was peripheral blood, taken 180 days after TCRalphabeta/CD19-depleted stem cell transplant. All receptors come from a male patient aged 2-9 years who had a stem cell transplant for chronic granulomatous disease, so the T cells may come from the graft donor.

In its sample, this clonotype was seen many times. The chain is built from TRBV12-3 or TRBV12-4 and TRBJ2-1; 7 bases are a match to TRBD1. Unmatched junction bases numbered 1, after V lost 3 bases and J lost 2 bases. The CDR3 has 14 residues. CDR3: CASSLTGPYNEQFF. In DNA form, the CDR3 reads TGTGCCAGCAGTTTGACAGGGCCCTACAATGAGCAGTTCTTC.

There are many counts of this clonotype. The rearrangement links TRBV18 to TRBJ2-5; D not certain. CDR1 is KGHSH and CDR2 is LQKENI in the germline V gene. Deletions cut 2 bases from V and 5 bases from J, with 9 bases between. This CDR3 has 13 amino acids. DNA for the CDR3: TGTGCCAGCTCACCATTGGCGCTGGAGACCCAGTACTTC. This sequence encodes CASSPLALETQYF.

This clonotype was recorded at least ten times. V usage is TRBV12-3 or TRBV12-4 and J usage is TRBJ2-5; 7 bases are a match to TRBD1. The CDR3 is 15 amino acids. The ends lost 6 bases at V and 5 bases at J; junction bases unmatched: 12. This CDR3 reads CASSLGQLLSETQYF. The CDR3 nucleotides read TGTGCCAGCAGCCTGGGACAGCTACTAAGTGAGACCCAGTACTTC.

This clonotype has a handful of counts. The V and J genes are TRBV27 and TRBJ2-2; 7 nucleotides align to TRBD2. The germline gives CDR1 MNHEY, CDR2 SMNVEV (reference sequence). The CDR3 contains 17 residues. V lost 3 bases and J lost 4; bases outside the gene matches: 11. CDR3 coding DNA: TGTGCCAGCAGTTTCGCCCCTTTGCGGGAGAGCACCGGGGAGCTGTTTTTT. Protein product: CASSFAPLRESTGELFF.

This clonotype was found a few times. This chain joins TRBV19 and TRBJ1-5, with D perhaps TRBD1 (6 bases). V lost 5 bases and J lost 5, with 22 bases in between. Per the germline V gene, CDR1 is LNHDA and CDR2 is SQIVND (reference sequence). This CDR3 is built from 17 residues. The CDR3 bases are TGTGCCAGTAGTCCCACGGGGGGGCCAATCAAGTATCAGCCCCAGCATTTT. Translated, it gives CASSPTGGPIKYQPQHF.

This clonotype was seen repeatedly, ten times or more. The rearrangement joins TRBV2 to TRBJ2-1; 12 bases fit TRBD2. The CDR3 sequence is 16 residues long. Germline CDR1 reads SNHLY; CDR2 reads FYNNEI. V shed 7 bases and J 0 bases; nucleotides not matched to a gene: 4. CDR3 sequence reads: CASTGLAGTSYNEQFF. Written as DNA, the CDR3 is TGTGCCAGCACAGGACTAGCGGGGACCTCCTACAATGAGCAGTTCTTC.

V gene TRBV5-6 combines with J gene TRBJ2-4; D assignment may be TRBD1 or TRBD2 (5 bases each). The germline V gene has CDR1 SGHDT and CDR2 YYEEEE. The V end was cut by 1 base, the J end by 7 bases, with 15 bases between. This CDR3 contains 15 residues. In nucleotides, the CDR3 is TGTGCCAGCAGCTTGTGGGGCTGGGGGTTGAACATTCAGTACTTC. Translated: CASSLWGWGLNIQYF.

This clonotype has at least ten counts. The rearrangement joins TRBV29-1 to TRBJ2-1; 11 nucleotides align to TRBD1. The germline V gene encodes CDR1 SQVTM and CDR2 ANQGSEA. The CDR3 loop spans 18 amino acids. The V segment lost 7 bases and the J segment 1 base; nucleotides outside the gene matches: 15. CDR3: CSGGPGQGVSGSYNEQFF. In nucleotides, the CDR3 is TGCAGCGGTGGACCGGGACAGGGGGTTTCAGGGTCCTACAATGAGCAGTTCTTC.

This clonotype has at least ten counts. The gene calls are TRBV6-5 and TRBJ1-5, with TRBD1 matching over 9 bases. J gave up 0 bases and V 6 bases, and 9 bases lay outside the gene matches. The CDR3 extends over 17 amino acids. Germline CDR1 MNHEY, CDR2 SVGAGI. In DNA, the CDR3 is TGTGCCAGCAGCCAAACCGGGACAGGGTATAGCAATCAGCCCCAGCATTTT. It is translated as CASSQTGTGYSNQPQHF.

For this clonotype: This may arise from a read error, as a much more abundant clone is one base away. CDR3 loop: CSTSRPGQGAEQYF. In DNA, the CDR3 is TGTTCCACCAGCAGACCGGGACAGGGGGCCGAGCAGTACTTC. This sequence joins TRBV15 and TRBJ2-7, with 12 positions matching TRBD1. CDR3 size: 14 residues. Germline loops: CDR1 LNHNV, CDR2 YYDKDF (reference sequence).

This clonotype was seen repeatedly, ten times or more. This sequence joins TRBV27 and TRBJ2-5; D perhaps matches TRBD1 (6 bases). Trimming stripped 8 bases from V and 5 bases from J, with 12 bases between. The CDR3 runs to 12 residues. Germline V CDR1 and CDR2: MNHEY, SMNVEV (reference sequence). CDR3 sequence: CASGRQVETQYF. As DNA, the CDR3 is TGTGCCAGCGGTCGACAGGTCGAGACCCAGTACTTC.

The chain recombines TRBV28 with TRBJ1-4; D is unclear. Trimming left V 6 bases short and J 3 bases short, with 5 bases between. The length of the CDR3 is 12 residues. Germline lookup yields CDR1 MDHEN and CDR2 SYDVKM. Here the CDR3 reads CASRIANEKLFF. CDR3 coding DNA: TGTGCCAGCAGGATAGCTAATGAAAAACTGTTTTTT.

The genes are TRBV9 and TRBJ2-1, with TRBD2 matching over 8 bases. The CDR3 contains 16 residues. Germline V gene data show CDR1 as SGDLS and CDR2 as YYNGEE. Germline trimming cut 0 bases from V and 3 bases from J; bases unmatched to any gene: 5. CDR3 nucleotide sequence: TGTGCCAGCAGCGTAGATTCTAGCGGGTACTACAATGAGCAGTTCTTC. Its translation: CASSVDSSGYYNEQFF.

At least ten counts were recorded for this clonotype. The rearrangement joins TRBV5-8 to TRBJ2-2, with TRBD1 matching 8 bases. J gave up 5 bases and V 4 bases, and 7 bases lay outside the gene matches. Germline V gene sequence: CDR1 SGHTS, CDR2 YDEGEE. There are 15 residues in the CDR3. Written as DNA, the CDR3 is TGTGCCAGCAGCCGACAGGGGAGGTGGACCGGGGAGCTGTTTTTT. It is translated as CASSRQGRWTGELFF.

This clonotype came up many times. The chain employs TRBV7-8 and TRBJ2-7; D is uncertain. Trimming took off 2 bases at V and 4 bases at J, with 12 bases between the two ends. The CDR3 has 14 residues. Germline loops: CDR1 SGHVS, CDR2 FQNEAQ. CDR3 residues: CASSLRRVAYEQYF. CDR3 bases: TGTGCCAGCAGCTTACGTAGGGTTGCTTACGAGCAGTACTTC.

This clonotype was counted ten times or more. V gene TRBV3-1 combines with J gene TRBJ2-5; D call uncertain. V was cut by 3 bases and J by 1 base, with 9 bases left in between. The CDR3 spans 14 residues. Germline assignment: CDR1 LGHDT and CDR2 YNNKEL (reference sequence). The CDR3, as DNA: TGTGCCAGCAGCCAGCGGAACAGCCAAGAGACCCAGTACTTC. This translates into CASSQRNSQETQYF.

Note on this clonotype: One base away lies a much larger clone, so this may be a sequencing read error. The rearrangement links TRBV5-1 to TRBJ2-2; D uncertain. Germline CDR1 SGHRS, CDR2 YFSETQ. The CDR3 is 12 residues long. The CDR3 spells CAGSLTSGELFF. CDR3 nucleotide sequence: TGCGCCGGCAGCTTAACTTCCGGGGAGCTGTTTTTT.

This clonotype occurred many times. V gene TRBV18 combines with J gene TRBJ2-1; D call uncertain. Germline CDR1 KGHSH, CDR2 LQKENI. CDR3 length equals 15 residues. V was shortened by 6 bases and J by 10 bases, with 22 bases between the two germline ends. CDR3 in DNA: TGTGCCAGCTCGGATTTAGGAAACCTCCCGGAGGAGCAGTTCTTC. It codes for CASSDLGNLPEEQFF.

This clonotype was observed many times. The V call is TRBV29-1, the J call TRBJ2-7, with 7 bases matching TRBD2. This CDR3 is built from 13 residues. From germline, CDR1 is SQVTM and CDR2 ANQGSEA. With V trimmed by 4 bases and J by 3 bases, 6 bases remained unmatched. CDR3 loop: CSVGRGTHYEQYF. The CDR3 nucleotides are TGCAGCGTTGGGCGGGGGACTCACTACGAGCAGTACTTC.

Worth noting for this clonotype: Being one base from a much bigger clone, this may be a read error. The gene calls are TRBV4-3 and TRBJ1-2; a possible D gene is TRBD1 (5 bases). The germline CDR1 and CDR2 sequences are LGHNA and YSLEER. The CDR3 covers 13 residues. CDR3 nucleotide sequence: TGCGCCAGCAGCCCCCTAGGGGCCGAGGGCTACATCTTC. Translation gives CASSPLGAEGYIF.

This clonotype was observed many times. The chain carries TRBV11-2 and TRBJ2-5, with 7 bases matching TRBD2. V gave up 4 bases and J gave up 1 base; unmatched junction bases: 9. The V gene's germline CDR1 is SGHAT and CDR2 FQNNGV. The CDR3 runs to 16 residues. The CDR3 bases are TGTGCCAGCAGCTCGAATCCTAGCGGACCCCAAGAGACCCAGTACTTC. Translated: CASSSNPSGPQETQYF.